The 23 T cell receptor beta chains below all came from one sample that was sequenced in a study of cytomegalovirus exposure and HLA in healthy donors. Primers: 60 Vbeta forward and 13 Jbeta reverse. The assay was immunoSEQ multiplex PCR, and TCRdb's table has in-frame clones only and misses some. The top ten hold about 2.9% of the sample, which has over 65,000 clones, approximately 80% seen once. Sample: PBMCs. These receptor sequences come from a woman in her twenties or thirties in good health and CMV-seronegative.

To note about this clone: A read error may produce the germline difference seen at one junction end. Other DNA sequences within the sample encode an identical CDR3. The chain couples TRBV5-8 to TRBJ2-7; possible D gene TRBD1, 6 bases. From germline, CDR1 is SGHTS and CDR2 YDEGEE. The CDR3 length is 13 residues. The CDR3 sequence: CASSFSGQTEQYF. DNA of the CDR3: TGTGCTAGCAGCTTCTCGGGACAAACCGAGCAGTACTTC. Complete variable domain (other parts from reference TRBV5-8 and TRBJ2-7): EAGVTQSPTHLIKTRGQQATLRCSPISGHTSVYWYQQALGLGLQFLLWYDEGEERNRGNFPPRFSGRQFPNYSSELNVNALELEDSALYLCASSFSGQTEQYFGPGTRLTVT.

J is TRBJ1-6 and V is TRBV7-6, with D perhaps TRBD1 (6 bases). Germline V lookup: CDR1 SGHVS, CDR2 FNYEAQ. The CDR3 runs 13 residues. Deletions cut 8 bases from V and 7 bases from J, with 12 bases between. CDR3 sequence: CASGQLKNSPLHF. CDR3 coding DNA: TGTGCCAGCGGACAGCTTAAAAATTCACCCCTCCACTTT.

V gene TRBV7-9 combines with J gene TRBJ2-1; no clear D. V lost 3 bases and J 9 bases, leaving 9 bases between the germline ends. The CDR3 totals 12 residues. The V gene's germline CDR1 is SEHNR and CDR2 FQNEAQ (reference sequence). The CDR3 coding sequence is TGTGCCAGCAGCTTCACGTCCAGTGAGCAGTTCTTC. Protein product: CASSFTSSEQFF.

The genes are TRBV11-2 and TRBJ1-1; the D gene is possibly TRBD1 (6 bases). Trimming shortened V by 11 bases and J by 0 bases, and 16 bases separated the two germline ends. Germline V gene sequence: CDR1 SGHAT, CDR2 FQNNGV. The CDR3 totals 14 residues. The chain's CDR3 is CAPPGTRMNTEAFF. CDR3 bases: TGTGCCCCCCCGGGGACAAGGATGAACACTGAAGCTTTCTTT.

J is TRBJ1-6 and V is TRBV11-2; D not resolved. Trimming cost V 0 bases and J 8 bases, with 5 bases left between them. CDR1 SGHAT and CDR2 FQNNGV come from the germline V gene. This CDR3 region has 13 residues. In DNA, the CDR3 is TGTGCCAGCAGCTTAGATCGGGATTCACCCCTCCACTTT. The encoded protein is CASSLDRDSPLHF.

This clone has more than one count but fewer than ten. This sequence joins TRBV19 and TRBJ1-1; unclear D gene. V dropped 2 bases and J dropped 1 base, with 8 bases sitting between them. This CDR3 region has 14 residues. Germline assignment: CDR1 LNHDA and CDR2 SQIVND (reference sequence). Here the CDR3 DNA reads TGTGCCAGTAGTATACCGGGTAAGAACACTGAAGCTTTCTTT. Protein: CASSIPGKNTEAFF.

This clone has only a few counts. The V call is TRBV15, the J call TRBJ2-2, with 9 bases fitting TRBD2. Trimming at V came to 6 bases and at J to 4 bases, leaving 6 bases not matched to a gene. The length of the CDR3 is 15 residues. The germline CDR1 and CDR2 sequences are LNHNV and YYDKDF (reference sequence). The CDR3 reads CATRGGGGSTGELFF. In DNA form, the CDR3 reads TGTGCCACCAGGGGCGGGGGGGGATCCACCGGGGAGCTGTTTTTT.

The V and J genes are TRBV2 and TRBJ2-1; the match to TRBD2 covers 11 bases. V lost 4 bases and J lost 6; bases outside the gene matches: 5. The CDR3 is 15 amino acids. Germline CDR1 and CDR2: SNHLY and FYNNEI. Here the CDR3 DNA reads TGTGCCAGCAGTGCGGGAGGGACTAGCGGCAATGAGCAGTTCTTC. It yields the protein CASSAGGTSGNEQFF.

The chain uses TRBV19 and TRBJ1-2; the D is unclear. Germline V gene data show CDR1 as LNHDA and CDR2 as SQIVND (reference sequence). This CDR3 region has 12 residues. Deletions cut 5 bases from V and 6 bases from J, with 10 bases between. DNA for the CDR3: TGTGCCAGTAGTCCTCCCGGGAATGGCTACACCTTC. It yields the protein CASSPPGNGYTF.

This rearrangement joins TRBV14 to TRBJ1-1, with a weak D call TRBD1 (6 bases). The CDR3 has 13 amino acids. Per the germline V gene, CDR1 is SGHDN and CDR2 is FVKESK. V was clipped by 1 base and J by 6 bases, with 9 bases between them. The CDR3 sequence: CASSQADSAEAFF. CDR3 nucleotide sequence: TGTGCCAGCAGCCAAGCGGACAGTGCTGAAGCTTTCTTT.

The chain carries TRBV7-2 and TRBJ2-3; 10 bases map to TRBD2. Germline loops: CDR1 SGHTA, CDR2 FQGNSA. The CDR3 consists of 17 residues. The junction had 11 bases not matched to a gene; V was cut back by 3 bases and J by 5 bases. As DNA, the CDR3 is TGTGCCAGCAGCTTCCCCGGAAGCGGGGGGGCTGTAGATACGCAGTATTTT. This gives the protein CASSFPGSGGAVDTQYF.

The chain uses TRBV10-1 and TRBJ2-5; 10 bases align to TRBD2. Germline CDR1 and CDR2: WNHNN and SYGVQD (reference sequence). The CDR3 sequence is 14 residues long. Unmatched junction bases numbered 3, after V lost 5 bases and J lost 3 bases. CDR3 region: CASSRGLAEETQYF. CDR3 nucleotides: TGCGCCAGCAGTCGTGGACTAGCGGAAGAGACCCAGTACTTC.

The chain employs TRBV6-1 and TRBJ1-6; tentatively, D is TRBD1 (5 bases). V was trimmed by 1 base and J by 5 bases, leaving 12 bases between them. The CDR3 has 16 amino acids. Germline V gives CDR1 MNHNS, CDR2 SASEGT. The CDR3 DNA follows: TGTGCCAGCAGTGAAGGTGCAGGGTATGATAATTCACCCCTCCACTTT. It is translated as CASSEGAGYDNSPLHF.

V is TRBV19 and J is TRBJ2-7, with D tentatively TRBD1 (6 bases). The V gene's germline CDR1 is LNHDA and CDR2 SQIVND (reference sequence). The ends were cut back, 5 bases at V and 2 bases at J, with 16 bases in the middle. The CDR3 is 15 amino acids. The CDR3 protein is CASSQADSLAYEQYF. CDR3 bases: TGTGCCAGTAGTCAGGCGGACAGCCTAGCCTACGAGCAGTACTTC.

V gene TRBV5-1 combines with J gene TRBJ2-7; weak D call: TRBD2 (6 bases). This CDR3 region has 17 residues. Deletions cut 0 bases from V and 3 bases from J, with 19 bases between. Germline V lookup: CDR1 SGHRS, CDR2 YFSETQ. CDR3 coding DNA: TGCGCCAGCAGCTTGGTCCCCCAGGGACTGTTGAACTACGAGCAGTACTTC. It encodes CASSLVPQGLLNYEQYF.

This chain uses TRBV18 with TRBJ2-7; 9 bases are a match to TRBD1. The CDR3 is 15 amino acids. CDR1 KGHSH and CDR2 LQKENI come from the germline V gene. Trimming took 4 bases from V and 6 from J; bases not matched to a gene: 10. DNA for the CDR3: TGTGCCAGCTCACGACAGGGACAGGGATTCCTCGAGCAGTACTTC. Protein: CASSRQGQGFLEQYF.

The chain employs TRBV4-1 and TRBJ1-2; 8 nucleotides line up with TRBD1. Germline assignment: CDR1 MGHRA and CDR2 YSYEKL. The CDR3 runs 17 residues. Unmatched junction bases numbered 13, after V lost 6 bases and J lost 1 base. The CDR3: CASRPRDGQGLNYGYTF. The CDR3 coding sequence is TGCGCCAGCAGACCTCGTGACGGACAGGGCCTTAACTATGGCTACACCTTC.

The chain employs TRBV28 and TRBJ2-5, with D tentatively TRBD2 (5 bases). V shed 5 bases and J shed 5 bases, with 27 bases lying between them. The CDR3 is 18 residues long. Germline lookup yields CDR1 MDHEN and CDR2 SYDVKM. CDR3 sequence reads: CASSRGIWLEAEAETQYF. CDR3 nucleotide sequence: TGTGCCAGCAGTCGGGGTATTTGGTTAGAAGCGGAGGCGGAGACCCAGTACTTC.

The chain couples TRBV27 to TRBJ1-1, with D maybe TRBD1 (6 bases). Germline CDR1 and CDR2: MNHEY and SMNVEV (reference sequence). The CDR3 spans 14 residues. Between the trimmed V and J ends, which lost 3 bases and 4 bases, there was a span of 12 bases. The DNA of the CDR3 is TGTGCCAGCAGTTTTACAGGGTTTATCACTGAAGCTTTCTTT. This gives the protein CASSFTGFITEAFF.

As to this clone: Other DNA sequences in this sample translate to the same CDR3. The V gene is TRBV10-2, the J gene TRBJ1-2; 9 bases are a match to TRBD1. The CDR3 totals 13 residues. The junction had 2 bases not matched to a gene; V was cut back by 4 bases and J by 5 bases. Germline loops: CDR1 WSHSY, CDR2 SAAADI. The CDR3, as DNA: TGCGCCAGCAGTGGGACAGGGGATTATGGCTACACCTTC. Translated, it gives CASSGTGDYGYTF.

The rearrangement links TRBV6-5 to TRBJ1-1, with 10 bases identical to TRBD1. CDR3 length: 16 amino acids. Germline V gives CDR1 MNHEY, CDR2 SVGAGI. Losses at the gene ends were 4 bases for V and 0 bases for J; bases not matched to a gene: 5. CDR3 loop: CASSSPTGGMNTEAFF. The CDR3 DNA follows: TGTGCCAGCAGTTCCCCGACAGGGGGCATGAACACTGAAGCTTTCTTT.

The chain is built from TRBV5-6 and TRBJ2-7; a weak D match, TRBD2 (6 bases). CDR3 size: 14 residues. Germline V gene data show CDR1 as SGHDT and CDR2 as YYEEEE. V lost 4 bases, J lost 2 bases, and 13 bases lay in between. CDR3 in amino acids: CASSPEGIPYEQYF. For the CDR3, the DNA is TGTGCCAGCAGCCCGGAGGGGATCCCCTACGAGCAGTACTTC.

This clone was seen just once. V usage is TRBV5-1 and J usage is TRBJ2-7, with a tentative D call TRBD2 (7 bases). The CDR3 sequence is 15 residues long. Germline V gene data show CDR1 as SGHRS and CDR2 as YFSETQ. V lost 4 bases and J lost 3, with 17 bases in between. CDR3 residues: CASSRLAEGGYEQYF. CDR3 nucleotides: TGCGCCAGCAGCAGACTAGCCGAGGGGGGCTACGAGCAGTACTTC.